This TCR beta chain was observed in a study of long-term antiretroviral therapy in people with HIV. General study points: Dating from about 2003 to 2018, the blood was possibly obtained under older ART regimens. Within the repertoire, clones expanded before ART were dominant at all time points.

The run of the v3.0 immunoSEQ assay was at survey level. Sequencing was designed to cover about 40,000-55,000 T-cell genomes in each sample. TCRdb keeps only in-frame clones here, not all; method: immunoSEQ multiplex PCR. The repertoire includes over 20,000 clones, roughly 86% of them detected once, and around 4% sits in the top ten. Clinicians in the United States treated all participants with HIV. V was trimmed by 5 bases and J by 4 bases, leaving 19 bases between them. The CDR3 sequence is 16 residues long. From germline, CDR1 is SGHNT and CDR2 YYREEE (reference sequence). Regarding this clone: Its antigen is not known.

Material: unsorted PBMCs, obtained 1.9 years after starting antiretroviral therapy. This sequence was found in a woman under 40 with HIV. The J gene is TRBJ2-1, the V gene TRBV5-4, with D possibly being TRBD2 (6 bases). The CDR3 protein is CASRTGTVGWYNEQFF. CDR3 sequence (DNA): TGTGCCAGCAGAACCGGGACTGTTGGGTGGTACAATGAGCAGTTCTTC.